The entry below gives a single T cell receptor (beta chain) sequence along with its context. As handled by the study authors: Nucleated cell number was recorded as an estimate derived from reference gene primer amplification. Using immunoSEQ multiplex PCR, the repertoire was profiled, and TCRdb retains in-frame clones only, with some absent. Clone size and the V and J calls come from that table; the DNA yielded D and trimming. This table has 200,000 to 300,000 clones, about 87% appearing once. These data come from a study of blood T cell repertoires in COVID-19. About the study: Samples taken during acute and convalescent COVID-19 were collected in the United States, Italy and Spain. In each case, the material was cDNA or gDNA derived from T cells, B-cell-depleted T cells, or PBMCs.

Germline CDR1 SQVTM, CDR2 ANQGSEA. This CDR3 has 15 amino acids. Trimming took 4 bases from V and 0 from J, leaving 15 bases between them. The sequence came from a woman aged 40 to 50 who had recovered from COVID-19. V is TRBV29-1 and J is TRBJ1-1, with a weak D call TRBD1 (5 bases). Sequenced: peripheral blood. The CDR3 sequence: CSVGPLGGMNTEAFF. CDR3 nucleotides: TGCAGCGTTGGGCCCTTGGGGGGGATGAACACTGAAGCTTTCTTT.